This T cell receptor beta chain was observed in a study of cytomegalovirus exposure and HLA in healthy donors. The CDR3 consists of 13 residues. CDR1 and CDR2 (germline): SGHTA, FQGTGA. V dropped 5 bases and J dropped 4; count of bases not matched to a gene: 3. This PCR relied on a set of 60 Vbeta primers and 13 Jbeta primers. Here immunoSEQ multiplex PCR was the method, and the copy in TCRdb shows in-frame clones only, minus some. The data include some 120,000 clones; the top ten clones carry roughly 1%. The origin of this receptor is a man younger than 35 in good health and CMV-seronegative. This sequence joins TRBV7-3 and TRBJ1-1; TRBD1 matches 8 bases. Sequenced input: PBMCs. The CDR3 sequence is CASSPTGATEAFF. Written as DNA, the CDR3 is TGTGCCAGCAGCCCGACAGGGGCCACTGAAGCTTTCTTT.